This T cell receptor (beta chain) comes out of a study of T cell clones after liver transplantation. On the study more broadly: Without induction therapy, subjects received standard immunosuppression until 12-24 months post-transplant. The study, taken as a whole, reports: Post-transplant time points were not standardized, so conclusions are preliminary. Donor-reactive sequences fell more than third party-reactive ones, suggesting partial deletion. Rather than being deleted, graft donor-reactive T cells may have moved into the graft.

Details on this clone: Its antigen remains unidentified.

The protocol was immunoSEQ multiplex PCR, while the TCRdb copy is restricted to in-frame clones and leaves out a portion. The repertoire includes about 78,000 clones, 75% to 85% of them detected once, and 0.45% to 0.65% sits in the top ten. With 5 bases clipped from V and 4 bases from J, the junction kept 3 bases outside the gene matches. The CDR3 sequence is 14 residues long. Germline lookup yields CDR1 SGHRS and CDR2 YFSETQ. This TCR came from a human donor who received a liver transplant. The sequencing used CD4+ T cells from blood, collected before liver transplant. The chain carries TRBV5-1 and TRBJ2-7; 13 bases agree with TRBD2. In DNA form, the CDR3 reads TGCGCCAGCAGTCGGACTAGCGGGAGTTACGAGCAGTACTTC. Translated: CASSRTSGSYEQYF. Based on the CDR3 plus reference TRBV5-1 and TRBJ2-7, the full variable domain is KAGVTQTPRYLIKTRGQQVTLSCSPISGHRSVSWYQQTPGQGLQFLFEYFSETQRNKGNFPGRFSGRQFSNSRSEMNVSTLELGDSALYLCASSRTSGSYEQYFGPGTRLTVT.